This T cell receptor (beta chain) was captured in a study of Japanese encephalitis immunity and Zika vaccine responses (dated by TCRdb to the early 2020s). Notes on the research overall: Included participants received three 5.0 ug doses of alum-adjuvanted ZPIV at weeks 0, 4 and 28. For stimulations, either ZIKV structural-protein peptide pools divided into flavivirus-conserved and non-conserved sets or JEV or YFV peptides matching the pre-vaccination were used. In addition, the TCR repertoires of a few flavivirus-naive individuals were analyzed at weeks 2, 6 and 52 after ZPIV vaccination began. Before ZPIV, about a dozen participants were given one dose of YFV vaccine (YF-VAX), while roughly 10 participants were flavivirus-naive. Approximately twelve participants were given two doses of JEV vaccine (IXIARO) 28 days apart, two to three months before the first ZPIV dose. For TCR sequencing, six or seven representative participants were chosen from each pre-vaccination group, with samples at week 0 (after pre-vaccination, before ZPIV) and week 52. The study tested whether CD4 T cell responses to the Zika vaccine were shaped by prior Japanese encephalitis virus (JEV) or yellow fever virus (YFV) vaccination. ZIKV peptides were 15-mers overlapping by 11 residues, selected for NetMHCpan/NetMHCII-predicted epitopes with affinity below 50 nM.

V drops 1 base and J drops 0 bases, leaving 6 bases in between. The CDR3 starts with the cysteine, ends with the phenylalanine, and has 14 residues. CDR3 DNA only is kept here, 42 bases in frame from base 1. Taken from the germline V gene, the CDR1 and CDR2 loops are SGHTA and FQGNSA. Paper-wide results and their limitations: JEV-pre-vaccinated donors showed higher repertoire similarity across time-points and stimulations than YFV-pre-vaccinated donors, indicating more clonotypes common to ZIKV and JEV stimulation. The individual peptides behind the cross-reactive responses were not identified because limits on sample size made peptide-pool deconvolution impossible. CD8 T cell responses of very low magnitude were detected against ZIKV peptide pools and were observed in only a few individuals. The samples grouped by participant and showed no similarity across individuals, which suggests that no public TCRs were detected. The analysis was restricted to a subset of trial participants with three doses and adequate samples, and the entire vaccinated cohort was not analyzed. After ZPIV, repertoire richness of CD4 T cells responding to conserved ZIKV epitopes significantly decreased in JEV-pre-vaccinated donors.

Receptor libraries were prepared by 5' RACE. TCRbeta libraries were pooled in proportion to their sorted cell numbers before sequencing. RNAzol RT was used to extract total RNA from the sorted cells, and cDNA was then synthesized using an oligo(dT) primer together with a template-switching oligo. Using Kapa HiFi, PCR amplified the TCRbeta V-CDR3-J region between a SMARTer oligo primer and a TCRbeta constant-region primer. A second PCR attached Illumina adaptors and sample-specific index barcodes, followed by HighPrep bead cleanup and Bioanalyzer confirmation of a band of roughly 650 bp. The libraries were sequenced on an Illumina MiSeq using 2x151 bp paired-end reads. Per the authors' processing: An in-house Java program demultiplexed the reads, and MiXCR assigned TCRbeta annotations and counted clonotypes. Repertoire overlap used Morisita-Horn indices from the R package vegan, with UPGMA clustering and Circos plots of recurring clonotypes. Shannon diversity and richness were each normalized to the maximum value possible given the input cell numbers, so the resulting values fell between 0 and 1. CDR3beta sequences were aligned with MUSCLE, distances computed with SeqinR, and multidimensional scaling plotted in R. TCRdb took the public reads, trimmed them with fastp at Q25, ran MiXCR for clone calling and kept in-frame beta chains. For every CDR3 protein sequence, its rows merge into one entry that carries the most common genes and DNA. The authors' filters were not applied to this entry. The sample table holds some 380 distinct CDR3 sequences, of which less than 2% were seen once. The ten biggest clones cover 30% of the sample.

PBMCs were stained with CellTrace CFSE and grown for about 6 days in RPMI containing around 8.1% human serum and peptide pools at roughly 0.95 ug/mL each. On a BD FACSAria, proliferating CD4 T cells were sorted without fixation as live CD56-CD19-CD16-CD3+CD4+ CFSE-low cells. The enrolled adults were healthy and tested seronegative for ZIKV, JEV, YFV, DENV and WNV on microneutralization screening. The samples were drawn from a phase 1 trial of an alum-adjuvanted Zika purified-inactivated virus (ZPIV) vaccine that was randomized, double-blinded and placebo-controlled. Peripheral blood mononuclear cells were isolated using a standard procedure and then kept frozen in liquid nitrogen until they were used. By its share of the sample, this clonotype is medium-sized (0.01 to 0.1%). Per-nucleotide qualities are absent, and no much larger clonotype sits a single base away.

This receptor was taken from an adult man who received an inactivated Zika virus vaccine. In this chain, TRBV7-2 is recombined with TRBJ1-2, with the D gene not clear enough to name. The specimen comprised antigen-activated CD4+ T cells from blood, cultured, sampled during a Zika inactivated vaccine study. The base sequence is TGTGCCAGCAGCTTAGGTACGGCTAACTATGGCTACACCTTC. This encodes CASSLGTANYGYTF.